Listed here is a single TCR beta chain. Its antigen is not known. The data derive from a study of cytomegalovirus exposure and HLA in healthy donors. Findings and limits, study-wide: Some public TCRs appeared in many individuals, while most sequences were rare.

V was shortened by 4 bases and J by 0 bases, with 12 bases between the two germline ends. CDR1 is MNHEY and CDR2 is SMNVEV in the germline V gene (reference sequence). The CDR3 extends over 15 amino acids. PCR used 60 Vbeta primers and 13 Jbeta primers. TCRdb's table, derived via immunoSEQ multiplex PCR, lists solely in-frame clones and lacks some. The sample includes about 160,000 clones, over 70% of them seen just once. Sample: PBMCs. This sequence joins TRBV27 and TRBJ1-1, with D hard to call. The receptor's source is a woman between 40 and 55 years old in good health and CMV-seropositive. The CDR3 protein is CASSYLGRMNTEAFF. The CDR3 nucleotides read TGTGCCAGCAGTTATTTAGGCAGGATGAACACTGAAGCTTTCTTT.